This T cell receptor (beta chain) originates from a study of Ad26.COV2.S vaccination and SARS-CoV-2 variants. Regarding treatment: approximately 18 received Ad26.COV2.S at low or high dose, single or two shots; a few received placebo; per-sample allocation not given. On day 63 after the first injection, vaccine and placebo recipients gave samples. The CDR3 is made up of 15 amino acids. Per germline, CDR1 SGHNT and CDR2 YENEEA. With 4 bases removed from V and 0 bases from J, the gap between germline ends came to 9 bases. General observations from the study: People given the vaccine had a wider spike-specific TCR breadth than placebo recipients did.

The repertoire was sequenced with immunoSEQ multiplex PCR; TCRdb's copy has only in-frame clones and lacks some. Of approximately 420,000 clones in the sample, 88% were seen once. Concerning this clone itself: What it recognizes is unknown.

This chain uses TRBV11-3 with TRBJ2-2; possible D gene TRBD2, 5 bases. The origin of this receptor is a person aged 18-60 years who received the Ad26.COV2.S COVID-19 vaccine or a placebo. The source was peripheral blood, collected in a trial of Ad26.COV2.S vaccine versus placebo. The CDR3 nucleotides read TGTGCCAGCAGCTCCTCCGGGACGAACACCGGGGAGCTGTTTTTT. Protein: CASSSSGTNTGELFF.